Listed below are T cell receptor beta chains from one sample, sequenced in a study of blood T cells in healthy people across ages. TCRdb reprocessed the 5' RACE reads via MiXCR and lists one record per CDR3 protein. This sample carries 920,000 or so distinct CDR3 sequences, 40% to 45% of them seen once, and the ten largest clones take around 18%. The sequenced material came from blood. These receptors all come from an older woman in good health. The CDR3 runs from the conserved cysteine through the conserved F or W.

v_call	j_call	cdr3_aa
TRBV4-1	TRBJ2-4	CAGSQLGRGGNIQYF
TRBV7-6	TRBJ2-5	CASSPIAGGGKTQYF
TRBV6-1	NA	CASNLETGEWETQYF
TRBV2	TRBJ2-7	CASSERGEQYF
TRBV7-3	TRBJ2-1	CASSLTGLAGFSNEQFF
TRBV20-1	TRBJ2-1	CSARGLAGRSNEQFF
TRBV6-5	TRBJ1-2	CASYQGQGYGYTF
TRBV20-1	TRBJ1-4	CSARDVGGGFEKLFF
TRBV20-1	TRBJ2-1	CSASQGITYNEQFF
TRBV29-1	TRBJ2-7	CSVIDSTYEQYF